This T cell receptor beta chain was captured in a study of blood T cells in healthy people across ages (dated by TCRdb to about 2015). For the study in its entirety: In model experiments, template switching captured roughly one uniquely barcoded TCR beta cDNA molecule for every two T cells. Donors of different ages were randomly distributed across sequencing lanes to avoid experimental bias. The donors were split into four age groups: young (average about 15 years), middle-aged (39), aged (approximately 60) and long-lived (roughly 88). Using deep sequencing normalized with unique cDNA molecular identifiers, the study measured how TCR beta repertoire diversity changes with age. Using the same blood draw, the study looked at two additional independent replicas of 1 million unique cDNA reads for two donors, one aged 18 to 30 and the other aged 80 or older. What the authors observed across the whole study: A strong correlation was found between observed TCR beta diversity and the percentage of naive T cells measured by flow cytometry. Since profiling was done on bulk unsorted PBMCs, naive and antigen-experienced compartments could not be conclusively compared. Because donor CMV infection status was unknown, age-related changes in expanded clonotypes were potentially confounded. Compared with the aged group, the long-lived group had more naive CD4+ T cells, fewer expanded clones and increased TCR diversity, a pattern suggesting age selection. Estimates of total diversity based on one million sequenced T cells were regarded as lower bounds and as underestimates. As age increased, observed TCR beta diversity per million T cells dropped in a roughly linear way, and a significant reduction was already evident by age 40.

The donors were roughly 40 Caucasian individuals from Russia, aged about 6 to 100 years, who were systemically healthy. Each donor gave 9.5 to 10 milliliters of peripheral blood, drawn into EDTA-treated Vacutainer tubes. Ficoll-Paque density-gradient centrifugation was used to isolate PBMCs, with at least 6.5 million per sample. Total RNA, at least 6 micrograms per sample, was extracted from PBMCs with Trizol reagent. For every donor, flow cytometry on a PBMC aliquot measured the percentage of naive CD45RAhigh/CD27high T cells. As concerns this clonotype: What antigen it recognizes has not been identified. No much larger clone exists at a distance of one base, and base qualities are not known.

Reading the germline V gene gives CDR1 SQVTM and CDR2 ANQGSEA. From its cysteine to its phenylalanine, the CDR3 spans 13 amino acids. The read is trimmed to its CDR3 DNA, 39 bases read in frame from base 1. V is clipped by 6 bases and J by 7 bases, and the sequence between their germline boundaries is 18 bases long. The library was prepared using 5' RACE. Sequenced on an Illumina HiSeq 2500. A second PCR of about 7 to 12 cycles was performed with a sample-barcoded 5' primer and a J-beta primer mix. A template-switch 5' adaptor carrying 12 random nucleotides introduced a unique molecular identifier onto each TCR beta cDNA molecule. Each sample yielded at least 3 million CDR3-containing paired-end reads. First-strand cDNA was synthesized from all RNA with the Mint cDNA synthesis kit, primed by a TRBC-specific oligonucleotide. All cDNA was treated with uracil-DNA glycosylase and then went through a first 18-cycle PCR with the universal primers M1SS and BC2_uni_R. The study's processing was this. For normalization, 1 million high-quality reads were randomly selected from each sample, with every read carrying a distinct molecular identifier. Instead of being binned into consensus sequences, reads that shared molecular identifiers were thrown out. MiTCR, with a Q25 quality threshold and the strictest error-elimination algorithm, was used for CDR3 identification, clonotype clustering and error correction. A nonparametric unseen species model with Euler transformation was used to estimate a lower bound on total TCR beta diversity. TCRdb handled the public reads itself, with Q25 trimming in fastp and clone calling in MiXCR, and kept productive beta chains. Rows merge per CDR3 protein into single entries with the most common DNA and genes. The V and J calls were not made by the authors but by TCRdb's processing. This sample lists about a million distinct CDR3 sequences; roughly 51% were detected once. 20% to 25% of the sample is taken by the ten largest.

Sequenced sample: blood. This sequence was found in a woman aged 60-75 years in good health. The rearranged chain carries TRBV29-1 and TRBJ1-2; tentative D gene TRBD1, with 5 bases matching. CDR3 loop: CSVHGDRRSGYTF. The bases are TGCAGCGTCCATGGGGACCGCCGAAGTGGCTACACCTTC. Here the CDR3 is joined to the reference TRBV29-1 and TRBJ1-2 genes, and the full variable domain is: SAVISQKPSRDICQRGTSLTIQCQVDSQVTMMFWYRQQPGQSLTLIATANQGSEATYESGFVIDKFPISRPNLTFSTLTVSNMSPEDSSIYLCSVHGDRRSGYTFGSGTRLTVV.